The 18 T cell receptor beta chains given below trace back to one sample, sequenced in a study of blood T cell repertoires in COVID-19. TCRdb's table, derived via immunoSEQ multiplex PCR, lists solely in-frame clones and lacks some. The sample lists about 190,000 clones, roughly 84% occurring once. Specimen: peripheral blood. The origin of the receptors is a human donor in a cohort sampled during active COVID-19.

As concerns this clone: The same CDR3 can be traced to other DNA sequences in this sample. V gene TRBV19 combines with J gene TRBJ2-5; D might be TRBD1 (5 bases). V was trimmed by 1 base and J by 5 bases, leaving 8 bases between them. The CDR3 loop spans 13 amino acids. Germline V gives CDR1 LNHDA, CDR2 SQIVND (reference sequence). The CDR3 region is CASSIGGAETQYF. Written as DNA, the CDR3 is TGTGCCAGTAGTATAGGGGGCGCGGAGACCCAGTACTTC.

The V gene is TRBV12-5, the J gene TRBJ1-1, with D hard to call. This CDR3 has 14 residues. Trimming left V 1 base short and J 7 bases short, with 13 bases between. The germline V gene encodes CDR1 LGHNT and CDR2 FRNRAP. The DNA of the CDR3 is TGTGCTAGTGGTTTGGGGGCGCCTCAATATGAAGCTTTCTTT. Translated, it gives CASGLGAPQYEAFF.

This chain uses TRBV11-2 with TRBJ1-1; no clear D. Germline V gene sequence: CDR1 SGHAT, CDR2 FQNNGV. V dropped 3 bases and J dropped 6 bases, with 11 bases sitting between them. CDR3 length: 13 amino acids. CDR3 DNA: TGTGCCAGCAGCTTTAATTTGGCGGCTGAAGCTTTCTTT. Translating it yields CASSFNLAAEAFF.

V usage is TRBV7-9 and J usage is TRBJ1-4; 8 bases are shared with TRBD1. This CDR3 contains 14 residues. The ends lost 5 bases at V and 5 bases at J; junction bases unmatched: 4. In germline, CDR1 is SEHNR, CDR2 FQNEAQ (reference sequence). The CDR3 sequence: CASSPRTGNEKLFF. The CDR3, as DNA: TGTGCCAGCAGCCCTAGGACAGGGAATGAAAAACTGTTTTTT.

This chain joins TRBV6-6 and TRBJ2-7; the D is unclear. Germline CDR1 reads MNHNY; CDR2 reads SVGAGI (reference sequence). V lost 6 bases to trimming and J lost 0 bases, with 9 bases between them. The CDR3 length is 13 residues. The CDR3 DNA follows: TGTGCCAGCAGGGCGGAGACCTCCTACGAGCAGTACGTC. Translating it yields CASRAETSYEQYV.

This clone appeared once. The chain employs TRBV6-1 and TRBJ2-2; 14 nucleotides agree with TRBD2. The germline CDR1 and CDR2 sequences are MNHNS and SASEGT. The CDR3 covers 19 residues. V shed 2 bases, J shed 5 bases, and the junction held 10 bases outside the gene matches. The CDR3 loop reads CASSEYHGTSGRRTGELFF. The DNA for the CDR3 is TGTGCCAGCAGTGAATACCATGGGACTAGCGGGAGACGGACCGGGGAGCTGTTTTTT.

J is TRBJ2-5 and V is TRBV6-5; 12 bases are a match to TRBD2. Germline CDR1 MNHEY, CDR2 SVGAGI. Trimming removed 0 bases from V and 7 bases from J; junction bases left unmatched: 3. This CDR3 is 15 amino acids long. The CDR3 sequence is CASSYSASGGGTQYF. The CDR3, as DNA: TGTGCCAGCAGTTACTCGGCTAGCGGGGGGGGGACCCAGTACTTC.

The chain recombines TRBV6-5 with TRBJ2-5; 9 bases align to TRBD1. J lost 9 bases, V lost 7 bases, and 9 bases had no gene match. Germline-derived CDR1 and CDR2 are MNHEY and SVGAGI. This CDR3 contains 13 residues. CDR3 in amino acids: CASTPGQGGSQYF. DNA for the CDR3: TGTGCCAGCACCCCGGGACAGGGTGGATCCCAGTACTTC.

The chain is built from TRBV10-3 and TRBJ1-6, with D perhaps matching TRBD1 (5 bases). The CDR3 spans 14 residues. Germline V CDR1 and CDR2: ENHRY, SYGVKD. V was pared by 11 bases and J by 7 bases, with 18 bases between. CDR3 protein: CAGADGLINSPLHF. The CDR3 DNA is TGTGCCGGGGCTGACGGGCTTATCAATTCACCCCTCCACTTT.

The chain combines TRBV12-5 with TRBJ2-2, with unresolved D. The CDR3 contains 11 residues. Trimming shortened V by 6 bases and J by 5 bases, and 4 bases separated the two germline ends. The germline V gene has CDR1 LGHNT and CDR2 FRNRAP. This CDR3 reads CASGQTGELFF. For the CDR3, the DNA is TGTGCTAGTGGCCAAACCGGGGAGCTGTTTTTT.

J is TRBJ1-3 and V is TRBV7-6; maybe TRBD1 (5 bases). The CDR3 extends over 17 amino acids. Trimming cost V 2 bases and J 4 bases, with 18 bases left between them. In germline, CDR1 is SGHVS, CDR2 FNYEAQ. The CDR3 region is CASSLSARGGVGNTIYF. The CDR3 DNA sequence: TGTGCCAGCAGCTTATCGGCCCGGGGAGGGGTCGGAAACACCATATATTTT.

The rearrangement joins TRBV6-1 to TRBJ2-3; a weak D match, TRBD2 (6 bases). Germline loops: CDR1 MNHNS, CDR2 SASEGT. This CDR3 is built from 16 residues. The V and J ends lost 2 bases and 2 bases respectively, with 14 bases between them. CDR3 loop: CASSEFRREFTDTQYF. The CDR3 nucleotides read TGTGCCAGCAGTGAATTTCGACGGGAGTTCACAGATACGCAGTATTTT.

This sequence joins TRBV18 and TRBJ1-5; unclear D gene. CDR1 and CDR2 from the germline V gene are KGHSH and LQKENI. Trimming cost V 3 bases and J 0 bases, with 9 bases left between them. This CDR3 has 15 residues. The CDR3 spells CASSPNHNSNQPQHF. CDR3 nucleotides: TGTGCCAGCTCACCCAATCACAATAGCAATCAGCCCCAGCATTTT.

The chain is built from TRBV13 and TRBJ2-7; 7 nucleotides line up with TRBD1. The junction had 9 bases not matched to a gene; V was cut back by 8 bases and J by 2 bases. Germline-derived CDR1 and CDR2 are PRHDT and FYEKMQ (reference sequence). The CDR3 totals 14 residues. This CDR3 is CASRPTGAPYEQYF. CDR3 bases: TGTGCCAGCCGTCCAACAGGGGCGCCCTACGAGCAGTACTTC.

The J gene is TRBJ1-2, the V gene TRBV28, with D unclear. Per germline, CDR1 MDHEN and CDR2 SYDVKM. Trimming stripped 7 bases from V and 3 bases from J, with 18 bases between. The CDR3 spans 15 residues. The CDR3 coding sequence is TGTGCCAGCACCTATGACACTCAGTTATACTATGGCTACACCTTC. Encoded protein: CASTYDTQLYYGYTF.

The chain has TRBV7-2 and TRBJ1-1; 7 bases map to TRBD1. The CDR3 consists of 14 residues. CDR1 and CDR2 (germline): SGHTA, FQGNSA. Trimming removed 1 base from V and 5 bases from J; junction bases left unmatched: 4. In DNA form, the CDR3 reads TGTGCCAGCAGCTTAGTGGAGGGGGCGACTGAAGCTTTCTTT. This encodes CASSLVEGATEAFF.

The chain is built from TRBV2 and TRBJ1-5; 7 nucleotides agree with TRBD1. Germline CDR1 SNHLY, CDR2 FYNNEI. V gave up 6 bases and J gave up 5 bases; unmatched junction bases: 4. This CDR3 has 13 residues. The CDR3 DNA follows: TGTGCCAGCAGCCGGGACAGAGATCAGCCCCAGCATTTT. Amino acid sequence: CASSRDRDQPQHF.

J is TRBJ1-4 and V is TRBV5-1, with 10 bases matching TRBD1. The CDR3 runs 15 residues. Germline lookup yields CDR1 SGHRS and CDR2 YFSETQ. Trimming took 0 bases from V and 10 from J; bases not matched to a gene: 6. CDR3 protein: CASSLDGTGAGKLFF. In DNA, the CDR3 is TGCGCCAGCAGCTTGGACGGGACAGGGGCAGGAAAACTGTTTTTT.